This section outlines one T cell receptor beta chain sequence together with its context. This specimen comes from a study of ipilimumab plus nivolumab after autologous stem cell transplantation. The wider study: A median of about 8 nivolumab and five or six ipilimumab doses were given.

Patients got ipilimumab 1 mg/kg beginning 14 to 28 days post-transplant. The CDR3 length is 15 residues. Germline CDR1 is GTSNPN and CDR2 is SVGIG (reference sequence). V was trimmed by 0 bases and J by 4 bases, leaving 15 bases between them. Only in-frame clones appear in the TCRdb table, and some are missing; sequencing was by immunoSEQ multiplex PCR. The sample records over 15,000 clones, 81% being singletons. Here the sequenced sample was PBMCs, taken in a trial of ipilimumab plus nivolumab as post-transplant consolidation. The chain has TRBV30 and TRBJ1-1; D is ambiguous. The sequence was collected from a male donor with diffuse large B-cell lymphoma. CDR3 loop: CAWSVRWKQGTEAFF. CDR3 coding DNA: TGTGCCTGGAGTGTTCGATGGAAGCAAGGCACTGAAGCTTTCTTT.